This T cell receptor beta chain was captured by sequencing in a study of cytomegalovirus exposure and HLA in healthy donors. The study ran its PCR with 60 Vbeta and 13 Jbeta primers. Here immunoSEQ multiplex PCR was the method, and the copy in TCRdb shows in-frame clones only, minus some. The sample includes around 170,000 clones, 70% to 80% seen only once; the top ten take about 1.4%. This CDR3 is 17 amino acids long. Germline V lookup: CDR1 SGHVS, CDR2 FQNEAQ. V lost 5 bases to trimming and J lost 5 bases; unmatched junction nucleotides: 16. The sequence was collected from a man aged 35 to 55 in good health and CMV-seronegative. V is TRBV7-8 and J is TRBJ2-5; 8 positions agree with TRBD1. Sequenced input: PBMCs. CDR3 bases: TGTGCCAGCAGCCCGGTTGGAGGTTCAGGGGGCGAGGAGACCCAGTACTTC. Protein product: CASSPVGGSGGEETQYF.